This T cell receptor (beta chain) was sequenced for a study of blood T cell repertoires in COVID-19. Study background: Italy, Spain and the United States were the sources of the convalescent and acute COVID-19 samples. In each case, the material was cDNA or gDNA derived from T cells, B-cell-depleted T cells, or PBMCs.

Study processing details: From reference gene primer amplification, estimates of nucleated cell counts were derived. Using immunoSEQ multiplex PCR, the repertoire was profiled, and TCRdb retains in-frame clones only, with some absent. V, J and clone size are taken as reported in that table, and D and trimming were inferred from the DNA itself. Of 95,000 to 110,000 clones in the sample, roughly 87% were seen once. This clone was seen only once. Sequenced: peripheral blood. This receptor was taken from a human donor in a cohort sampled during active COVID-19.

CDR3 residues: CASSLNQGDTQYF. The DNA for the CDR3 is TGTGCCAGCAGCCTAAATCAGGGGGATACGCAGTATTTT. The chain links TRBV7-3 to TRBJ2-3, with TRBD1 as a possible D gene (6 bases). Between the trimmed V and J ends, which lost 5 bases and 6 bases, there was a span of 12 bases. The germline gives CDR1 SGHTA, CDR2 FQGTGA. This CDR3 contains 13 residues. Full variable domain (outside the CDR3, taken from reference TRBV7-3 and TRBJ2-3): GAGVSQTPSNKVTEKGKYVELRCDPISGHTALYWYRQSLGQGPEFLIYFQGTGAADDSGLPNDRFFAVRPEGSVSTLKIQRTERGDSAVYLCASSLNQGDTQYFGPGTRLTVL.